Below are 27 T cell receptor beta chains sequenced from a single sample in a study of blood T cell repertoires in COVID-19. Repertoires were generated with immunoSEQ multiplex PCR, while TCRdb's copy carries only in-frame clones and drops some. The sample contains 200,000 to 300,000 clones, around 89% of which appear only once. What was sequenced was PBMCs or T cells enriched from blood (not recorded which). The receptors derive from a woman aged 35 to 49 with acute COVID-19.

The chain is built from TRBV19 and TRBJ2-2; 10 nucleotides match TRBD1. The CDR3 covers 15 residues. J lost 8 bases, V lost 3 bases, and 6 bases had no gene match. Germline V lookup: CDR1 LNHDA, CDR2 SQIVND (reference sequence). CDR3 residues: CASSIPRTGGGELFF. DNA of the CDR3: TGTGCCAGTAGTATCCCCCGGACAGGGGGTGGGGAGCTGTTTTTT.

V usage is TRBV12-3 or TRBV12-4 and J usage is TRBJ2-3; D remains unclear. This CDR3 region has 13 residues. Deletions cut 5 bases from V and 5 bases from J, with 11 bases between. In DNA form, the CDR3 reads TGTGCCAGCAGTAACGGGTATCGAGATACGCAGTATTTT. It translates to CASSNGYRDTQYF.

This sequence joins TRBV5-1 and TRBJ1-2; D is undetermined. V gave up 3 bases and J gave up 4 bases, with 10 bases separating them. Germline CDR1 SGHRS, CDR2 YFSETQ. This CDR3 is 13 amino acids long. The CDR3 here is CASSSDGLYGYTF. The CDR3 DNA reads as TGCGCCAGCAGCTCGGACGGACTCTATGGCTACACCTTC.

V and J are TRBV5-8 and TRBJ2-1, with 10 bases that match TRBD1. Germline assignment: CDR1 SGHTS and CDR2 YDEGEE. Unmatched junction bases numbered 10, after V lost 4 bases and J lost 9 bases. The CDR3 spans 15 residues. CDR3 DNA sequence: TGTGCCAGCAGCACAATCGACAGGGGGCATGGTGAGCAGTTCTTC. Amino acid sequence: CASSTIDRGHGEQFF.

The chain combines TRBV25-1 with TRBJ2-1; D uncertain. Germline V gene sequence: CDR1 MGHDK, CDR2 SYGVNS. V was trimmed by 6 bases and J by 4 bases, leaving 16 bases between them. The CDR3 is 15 amino acids. The CDR3 DNA reads TGTGCCAGCAGGGTGTGGGCCCGCCCTTACAATGAGCAGTTCTTC. Amino acid sequence: CASRVWARPYNEQFF. Variable domain in full (rest from reference TRBV25-1 and TRBJ2-1): EADIYQTPRYLVIGTGKKITLECSQTMGHDKMYWYQQDPGMELHLIHYSYGVNSTEKGDLSSESTVSRIRTEHFPLTLESARPSHTSQYLCASRVWARPYNEQFFGPGTRLTVL.

V usage is TRBV7-6 and J usage is TRBJ2-6, with a weak D call TRBD1 (6 bases). Trimming took off 1 base at V and 0 bases at J, with 10 bases between the two ends. Germline V CDR1 and CDR2: SGHVS, FNYEAQ. This CDR3 spans 17 amino acids. The CDR3, as DNA: TGTGCCAGCAGCTTAGATACAGGGAACTCTGGGGCCAACGTCCTGACTTTC. It encodes CASSLDTGNSGANVLTF.

This clone appeared a few times. The chain has TRBV9 and TRBJ1-4, with a tentative D call TRBD1 (5 bases). CDR3 size: 15 residues. Germline CDR1 SGDLS, CDR2 YYNGEE. V was pared by 3 bases and J by 8 bases, with 17 bases between. The CDR3 sequence is CASSGRISSGEKLFF. The CDR3 nucleotides are TGTGCCAGCAGCGGACGAATCTCCTCAGGGGAAAAACTGTTTTTT.

The chain is built from TRBV5-1 and TRBJ2-1; 8 bases fit TRBD1. Germline V gene lookup returns CDR1 SGHRS and CDR2 YFSETQ. With 4 bases clipped from V and 6 bases from J, the junction kept 9 bases outside the gene matches. The CDR3 is 15 residues long. CDR3 bases: TGCGCCAGCAGCCAACGTCAGGGGGCTGGCAATGAGCAGTTCTTC. Translated, it gives CASSQRQGAGNEQFF.

The chain carries TRBV2 and TRBJ2-7; a possible D gene is TRBD1 (5 bases). This CDR3 spans 11 amino acids. The germline gives CDR1 SNHLY, CDR2 FYNNEI. V shed 5 bases and J shed 9 bases, with 11 bases lying between them. The CDR3 protein is CASSTDRRQYF. Written as DNA, the CDR3 is TGTGCCAGCAGTACCGACAGAAGGCAGTACTTC.

The chain has TRBV19 and TRBJ2-3; D is undetermined. Trimming removed 6 bases at V and 1 base at J, with 8 bases between. CDR1 and CDR2 (germline): LNHDA, SQIVND (reference sequence). This CDR3 is 13 amino acids long. This CDR3 reads CASRLKGTDTQYF. The CDR3 region has the DNA TGTGCCAGTAGACTTAAAGGCACAGATACGCAGTATTTT.

The chain recombines TRBV2 with TRBJ1-1; D is possibly TRBD1 (6 bases). V was shortened by 5 bases and J by 1 base, with 14 bases between the two germline ends. Germline V gene lookup returns CDR1 SNHLY and CDR2 FYNNEI. CDR3 length equals 15 residues. In DNA, the CDR3 is TGTGCCAGCAGTTTCAAAGGGGGGGGGAACACTGAAGCTTTCTTT. Protein sequence: CASSFKGGGNTEAFF.

The rearrangement joins TRBV19 to TRBJ2-7, with TRBD1 matching 8 bases. Germline CDR1 LNHDA, CDR2 SQIVND (reference sequence). With V trimmed by 5 bases and J by 6 bases, 9 bases remained unmatched. The CDR3 is made up of 14 amino acids. In DNA form, the CDR3 reads TGTGCCAGTAGTCCGACAGGGGCGATCAGCGAGCAGTACTTC. It codes for CASSPTGAISEQYF.

The chain combines TRBV19 with TRBJ2-1; 7 nucleotides match TRBD2. Germline V lookup: CDR1 LNHDA, CDR2 SQIVND (reference sequence). J gave up 0 bases and V 3 bases, and 8 bases lay outside the gene matches. The CDR3 extends over 17 amino acids. The CDR3 spells CASSILGGGSSYNEQFF. The DNA of the CDR3 is TGTGCCAGTAGTATTCTGGGCGGGGGAAGCTCCTACAATGAGCAGTTCTTC.

In this sample, this clone turned up once. This sequence joins TRBV4-3 and TRBJ2-1, with 8 nucleotides matching TRBD2. This CDR3 spans 16 amino acids. With V trimmed by 1 base and J by 0 bases, 2 bases remained unmatched. The V gene's germline CDR1 is LGHNA and CDR2 YSLEER. The CDR3 nucleotides read TGCGCCAGCAGCCAAGTTCTAGCGGGCTCCTACAATGAGCAGTTCTTC. The encoded protein is CASSQVLAGSYNEQFF.

The V call is TRBV5-1, the J call TRBJ1-6; D remains ambiguous. The CDR3 contains 15 residues. Trimming took off 5 bases at V and 3 bases at J, with 12 bases between the two ends. Germline V gene lookup returns CDR1 SGHRS and CDR2 YFSETQ. CDR3 loop: CASSNGVGYNSPLHF. In DNA, the CDR3 is TGCGCCAGCAGTAACGGAGTGGGCTATAATTCACCCCTCCACTTT.

This sequence joins TRBV6-1 and TRBJ2-7, with D tentatively TRBD2 (7 bases). CDR3 length equals 15 residues. The V gene's germline CDR1 is MNHNS and CDR2 SASEGT. The V end lost 0 bases, the J end lost 4 bases, and 13 bases lay between the germline ends. This chain's CDR3 is CASSEARGARYEQYF. For the CDR3, the DNA is TGTGCCAGCAGTGAAGCCCGGGGGGCGCGGTACGAGCAGTACTTC.

A few counts support this clone. The J gene is TRBJ2-5, the V gene TRBV24-1; TRBD1 agrees at 7 bases. The V and J ends lost 5 bases and 2 bases, in that order; junction bases with no gene match: 7. Looked up from germline, CDR1 is KGHDR and CDR2 is SFDVKD. The CDR3 spans 15 residues. CDR3 in DNA: TGTGCCACCAGTGCAGCAGGGACAGATCAAGAGACCCAGTACTTC. The encoded protein is CATSAAGTDQETQYF.

The chain couples TRBV19 to TRBJ2-7, with TRBD2 identical over 7 bases. The V and J ends lost 5 bases and 2 bases, in that order; junction bases with no gene match: 3. The CDR3 extends over 13 amino acids. From germline, CDR1 is LNHDA and CDR2 SQIVND (reference sequence). CDR3 coding DNA: TGTGCCAGTAGTCTTGGGAGGGCCTACGAGCAGTACTTC. Residues: CASSLGRAYEQYF.

The gene calls are TRBV6-2 or TRBV6-3 and TRBJ1-1; no definite D call. V was cut by 2 bases and J by 1 base, with 5 bases left in between. Germline lookup yields CDR1 MNHEY and CDR2 SVGEGT. This CDR3 is 13 amino acids long. CDR3: CASSYAENTEAFF. The CDR3, as DNA: TGTGCCAGCAGTTACGCAGAGAACACTGAAGCTTTCTTT.

CDR3 sequence: CASSQGGSDGTGRYFWETQYF. In nucleotides, the CDR3 is TGCGCCAGCAGTCAAGGAGGTAGCGATGGTACAGGGAGATATTTTTGGGAGACCCAGTACTTC. This chain connects TRBV23-1 to TRBJ2-5, with a tentative D call TRBD1 (6 bases). TRBV23-1 is assigned to the ORF class and has an uncertain function. The CDR3 is 21 residues long. V gave up 2 bases and J gave up 5 bases, with 33 bases separating them.

The chain joins TRBV19 to TRBJ2-1, with a tentative D call TRBD2 (5 bases). The CDR3 is made up of 13 amino acids. Trimming shortened V by 10 bases and J by 4 bases, and 14 bases separated the two germline ends. Germline assignment: CDR1 LNHDA and CDR2 SQIVND (reference sequence). CDR3 loop: CATTLSGYNEQFF. In DNA, the CDR3 is TGTGCCACTACCTTATCGGGGTACAATGAGCAGTTCTTC.

The count of this clone is one. V gene TRBV18 combines with J gene TRBJ1-2; D might be TRBD1 (6 bases). Germline V gene data show CDR1 as KGHSH and CDR2 as LQKENI. Trimming took 6 bases from V and 8 from J, leaving 13 bases between them. This CDR3 is built from 12 residues. CDR3 region: CASSPQQGGYTF. The CDR3 bases are TGTGCCAGCTCCCCCCAGCAGGGGGGCTACACCTTC.

The chain couples TRBV10-3 to TRBJ2-3; D is unclear. CDR1 and CDR2 from the germline V gene are ENHRY and SYGVKD. This CDR3 spans 13 amino acids. V dropped 2 bases and J dropped 1 base, with 4 bases sitting between them. The CDR3 DNA reads TGTGCCATCAGTGAGGGGCGCACAGATACGCAGTATTTT. It codes for CAISEGRTDTQYF.

The chain recombines TRBV5-1 with TRBJ2-1; 10 nucleotides align to TRBD2. V was pared by 0 bases and J by 8 bases, with 8 bases of the junction left unmatched. Per germline, CDR1 SGHRS and CDR2 YFSETQ. CDR3 length: 16 amino acids. The CDR3 DNA follows: TGCGCCAGCAGCTTGGAAGCGGGAGGGTCCGGCGATGAGCAGTTCTTC. Translated: CASSLEAGGSGDEQFF.

The rearrangement joins TRBV12-3 or TRBV12-4 to TRBJ1-1; D ambiguous. V was clipped by 3 bases and J by 1 base, with 6 bases between them. This CDR3 has 13 amino acids. The CDR3 coding sequence is TGTGCCAGCAGTTTGAAAGCGAACACTGAAGCTTTCTTT. Its protein product is CASSLKANTEAFF.

CDR3 bases: TGCGCCAGCAGCCTAATCGATGAGGGAAAACTGTTTTTT. It codes for CASSLIDEGKLFF. The rearrangement links TRBV5-1 to TRBJ1-4; D is undetermined. Looked up from germline, CDR1 is SGHRS and CDR2 is YFSETQ. V gave up 4 bases and J gave up 10 bases, with 14 bases separating them. CDR3 length: 13 amino acids.

This clone was seen a handful of times. The chain has TRBV5-1 and TRBJ1-2; D is possibly TRBD1 (5 bases). V lost 1 base to trimming and J lost 0 bases, with 34 bases between them. The CDR3 has 23 residues. The germline CDR1 and CDR2 sequences are SGHRS and YFSETQ. The CDR3: CASSLKGQGQSQGPFLANYGYTF. As DNA, the CDR3 is TGCGCCAGCAGCTTGAAGGGCCAGGGTCAGAGCCAGGGTCCATTTCTAGCTAACTATGGCTACACCTTC.